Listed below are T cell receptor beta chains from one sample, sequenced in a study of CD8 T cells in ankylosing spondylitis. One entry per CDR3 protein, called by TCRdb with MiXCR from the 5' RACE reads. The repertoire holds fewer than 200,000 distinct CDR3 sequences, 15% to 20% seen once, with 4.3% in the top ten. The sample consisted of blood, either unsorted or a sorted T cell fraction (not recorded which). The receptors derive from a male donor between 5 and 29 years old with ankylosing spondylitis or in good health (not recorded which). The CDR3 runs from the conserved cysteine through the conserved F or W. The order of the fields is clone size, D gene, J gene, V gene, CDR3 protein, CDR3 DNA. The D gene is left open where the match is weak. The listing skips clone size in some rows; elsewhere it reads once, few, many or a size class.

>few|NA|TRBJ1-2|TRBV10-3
CAISVDSNYGYTF
TGTGCCATCAGTGTGGACAGTAACTATGGCTACACCTTC
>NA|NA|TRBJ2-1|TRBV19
CASSPDRFSSYNEQFF
TGTGCCAGTAGTCCCGACAGGTTCAGCTCCTACAATGAGCAGTTCTTC
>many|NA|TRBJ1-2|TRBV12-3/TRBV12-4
CASSDGLSGYTF
TGTGCCAGCAGTGACGGTTTGAGCGGCTACACCTTC
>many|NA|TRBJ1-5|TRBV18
CASSGVRDSQPQHF
TGTGCCAGCTCAGGGGTGAGGGACTCGCAGCCCCAGCATTTT
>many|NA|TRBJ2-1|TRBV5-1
CASSPLGAPYNEQFF
TGCGCCAGCAGCCCCTTGGGGGCGCCCTACAATGAGCAGTTCTTC
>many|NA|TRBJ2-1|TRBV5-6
CASSSSPDNEQFF
TGTGCCAGCAGCTCGTCCCCGGACAATGAGCAGTTCTTC
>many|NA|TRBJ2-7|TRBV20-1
CSASKISYEQYF
TGCAGTGCTTCAAAGATCTCCTACGAGCAGTACTTC
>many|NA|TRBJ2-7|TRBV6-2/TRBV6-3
CASSWDEYEQYF
TGTGCCAGCAGCTGGGACGAGTACGAGCAGTACTTC
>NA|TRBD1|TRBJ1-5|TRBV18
CASSGQGVQPQHF
TGTGCCAGCTCAGGACAGGGAGTTCAGCCCCAGCATTTT
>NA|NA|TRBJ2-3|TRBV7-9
CASSLVQLSTDTQYF
TGTGCCAGCAGCTTAGTCCAGCTGAGCACAGATACGCAGTATTTT
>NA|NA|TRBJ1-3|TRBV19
CASSRHDSGNTIYF
TGTGCCAGTAGTCGACACGACTCTGGAAACACCATATATTTT
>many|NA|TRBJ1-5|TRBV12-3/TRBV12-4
CASSPDGNNQPQHF
TGTGCCAGCAGTCCGGACGGTAACAATCAGCCCCAGCATTTT
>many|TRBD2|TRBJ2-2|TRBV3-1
CASSQASGSFTGELFF
TGTGCCAGCAGCCAAGCTAGCGGGAGTTTTACCGGGGAGCTGTTTTTT
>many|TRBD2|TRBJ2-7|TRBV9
CASSPVGTSNYEQYF
TGTGCCAGCAGTCCCGTAGGGACTAGCAACTACGAGCAGTACTTC
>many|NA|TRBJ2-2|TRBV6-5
CASSPMSGSTGELFF
TGTGCCAGCAGCCCCATGAGCGGATCCACCGGGGAGCTGTTTTTT
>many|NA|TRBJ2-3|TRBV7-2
CASSPPLYPDTQYF
TGTGCCAGCAGCCCTCCCCTGTACCCAGATACGCAGTATTTT
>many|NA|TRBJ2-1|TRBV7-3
CASSPTAQGTYNEQFF
TGTGCCAGCAGCCCCACCGCGCAGGGAACCTACAATGAGCAGTTCTTC
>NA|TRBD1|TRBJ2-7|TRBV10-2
CASRTYRGRDEYEQYF
TGCGCCAGCAGAACCTACAGGGGGCGGGATGAATACGAGCAGTACTTC
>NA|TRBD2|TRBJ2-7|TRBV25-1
CASSGVLAGRYYEQYF
TGTGCCAGCAGTGGAGTACTAGCGGGCCGCTACTACGAGCAGTACTTC
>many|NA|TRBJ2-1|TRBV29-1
CSVKSGFHNEQFF
TGCAGCGTGAAGTCAGGATTCCACAATGAGCAGTTCTTC
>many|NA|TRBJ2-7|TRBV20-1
CSALYKEGSYEQYF
TGCAGTGCTCTTTATAAGGAGGGCTCCTACGAGCAGTACTTC
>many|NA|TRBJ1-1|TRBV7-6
CASTPKWGLRTEAFF
TGTGCCAGCACCCCAAAGTGGGGTCTGAGGACTGAAGCTTTCTTT
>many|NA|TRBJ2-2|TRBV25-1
CASSEYRGPGNTGELFF
TGTGCCAGCAGTGAATATCGGGGTCCAGGGAACACCGGGGAGCTGTTTTTT
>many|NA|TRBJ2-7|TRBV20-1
CSARDQVLTYEQYF
TGCAGTGCTAGAGATCAAGTGCTCACCTACGAGCAGTACTTC
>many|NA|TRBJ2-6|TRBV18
CASLSGANVLTF
TGTGCCAGCCTATCAGGGGCCAACGTCCTGACTTTC
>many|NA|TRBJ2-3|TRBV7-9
CASSARVNTDTQYF
TGTGCCAGCAGCGCCCGCGTGAACACAGATACGCAGTATTTT
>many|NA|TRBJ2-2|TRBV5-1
CASSSRDPGTGELFF
TGCGCCAGCAGCTCCCGGGACCCGGGCACCGGGGAGCTGTTTTTT
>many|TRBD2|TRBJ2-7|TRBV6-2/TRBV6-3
CASSDGLAGGSDEQYF
TGTGCCAGCAGCGACGGACTAGCGGGAGGTAGCGACGAGCAGTACTTC
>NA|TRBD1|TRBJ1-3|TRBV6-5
CASRRGQVGHTIYF
TGTGCCAGCAGGCGCGGACAGGTGGGACACACCATATATTTT
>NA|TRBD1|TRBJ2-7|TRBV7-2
CASSSSPGQSFEQYF
TGTGCCAGCTCCTCTTCACCGGGACAGAGCTTCGAGCAGTACTTC
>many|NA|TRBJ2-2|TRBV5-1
CASRPDRGRTGELFF
TGCGCCAGCAGACCTGACCGGGGACGCACCGGGGAGCTGTTTTTT